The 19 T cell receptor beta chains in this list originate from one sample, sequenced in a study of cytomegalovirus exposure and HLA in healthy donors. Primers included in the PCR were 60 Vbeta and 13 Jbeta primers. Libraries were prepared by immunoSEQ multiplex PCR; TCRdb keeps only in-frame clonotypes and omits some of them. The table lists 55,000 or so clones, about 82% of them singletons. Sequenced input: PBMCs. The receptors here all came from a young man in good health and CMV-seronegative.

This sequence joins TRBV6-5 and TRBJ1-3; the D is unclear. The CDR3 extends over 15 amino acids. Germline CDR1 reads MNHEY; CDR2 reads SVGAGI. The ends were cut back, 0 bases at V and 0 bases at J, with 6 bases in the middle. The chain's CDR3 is CASSYSRGSGNTIYF. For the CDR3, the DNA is TGTGCCAGCAGTTACTCTCGCGGCTCTGGAAACACCATATATTTT.

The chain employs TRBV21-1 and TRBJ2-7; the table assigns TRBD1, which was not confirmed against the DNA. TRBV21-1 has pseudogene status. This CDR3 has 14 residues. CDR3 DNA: TGTGCCAGCAGCAAGGGACAGGCCTCCTACGAGCAGTACTTC. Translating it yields CASSKGQASYEQYF.

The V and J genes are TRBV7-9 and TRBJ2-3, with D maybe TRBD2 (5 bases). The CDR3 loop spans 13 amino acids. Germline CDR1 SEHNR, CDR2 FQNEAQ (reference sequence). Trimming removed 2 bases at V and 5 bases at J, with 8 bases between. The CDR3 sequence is CASSLMGEDTQYF. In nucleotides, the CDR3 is TGTGCCAGCAGCTTAATGGGAGAAGATACGCAGTATTTT.

As DNA, the CDR3 is TGTGCCAGTAGTATACGACAGCCCAACTATGGCTACACCTTC. This encodes CASSIRQPNYGYTF. This chain uses TRBV19 with TRBJ1-2, with a weak D call TRBD1 (5 bases). This CDR3 region has 14 residues. V lost 2 bases, J lost 2 bases, and 9 bases lay in between. The germline V gene encodes CDR1 LNHDA and CDR2 SQIVND (reference sequence).

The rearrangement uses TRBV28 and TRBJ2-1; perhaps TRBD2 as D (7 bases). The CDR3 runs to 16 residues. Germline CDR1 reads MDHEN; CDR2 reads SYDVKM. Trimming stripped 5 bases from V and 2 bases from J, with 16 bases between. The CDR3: CASSLVGGGTYNEQFF. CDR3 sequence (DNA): TGTGCCAGCAGTCTCGTGGGAGGGGGAACCTACAATGAGCAGTTCTTC.

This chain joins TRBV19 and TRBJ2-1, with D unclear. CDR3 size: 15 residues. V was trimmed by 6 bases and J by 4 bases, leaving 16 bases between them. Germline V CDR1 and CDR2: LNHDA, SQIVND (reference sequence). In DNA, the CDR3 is TGTGCCAGTAGCTCAACTCAATCCGTATACAATGAGCAGTTCTTC. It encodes CASSSTQSVYNEQFF.

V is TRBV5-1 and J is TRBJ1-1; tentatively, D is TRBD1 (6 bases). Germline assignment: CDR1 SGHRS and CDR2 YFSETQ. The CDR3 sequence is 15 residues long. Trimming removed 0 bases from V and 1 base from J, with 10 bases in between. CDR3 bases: TGCGCCAGCAGCTTGGATGGACAGAGGAACACTGAAGCTTTCTTT. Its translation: CASSLDGQRNTEAFF.

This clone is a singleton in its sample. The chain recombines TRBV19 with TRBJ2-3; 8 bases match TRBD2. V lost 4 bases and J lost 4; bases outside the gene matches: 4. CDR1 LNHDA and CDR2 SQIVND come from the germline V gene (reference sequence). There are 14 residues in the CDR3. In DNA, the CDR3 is TGTGCCAGTAGTAGCGGGAGGCTGGCAGATACGCAGTATTTT. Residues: CASSSGRLADTQYF.

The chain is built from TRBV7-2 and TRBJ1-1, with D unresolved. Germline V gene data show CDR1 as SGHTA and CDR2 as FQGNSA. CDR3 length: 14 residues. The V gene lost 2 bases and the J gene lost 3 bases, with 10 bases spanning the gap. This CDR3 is CASSLRLRDTEAFF. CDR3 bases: TGTGCCAGCAGCTTACGGTTGCGTGACACTGAAGCTTTCTTT.

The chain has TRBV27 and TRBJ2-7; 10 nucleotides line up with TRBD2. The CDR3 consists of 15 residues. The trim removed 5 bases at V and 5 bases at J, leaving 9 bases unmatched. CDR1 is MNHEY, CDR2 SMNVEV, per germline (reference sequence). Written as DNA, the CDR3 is TGTGCCAGCAGTCGCCCGGCTAGCGGGAGCCACGAGCAGTACTTC. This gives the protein CASSRPASGSHEQYF.

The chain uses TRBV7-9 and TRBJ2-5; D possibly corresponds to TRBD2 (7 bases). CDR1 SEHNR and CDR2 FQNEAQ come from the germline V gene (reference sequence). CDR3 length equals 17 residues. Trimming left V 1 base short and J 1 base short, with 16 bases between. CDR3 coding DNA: TGTGCCAGCAGCTTAGAAAGGGGGGGCTATCTCCAAGAGACCCAGTACTTC. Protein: CASSLERGGYLQETQYF.

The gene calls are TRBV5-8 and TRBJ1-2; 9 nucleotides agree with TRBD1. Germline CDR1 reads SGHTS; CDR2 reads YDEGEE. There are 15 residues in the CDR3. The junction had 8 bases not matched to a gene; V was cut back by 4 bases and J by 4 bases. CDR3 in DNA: TGTGCCAGCAGCCCGGGACAGGGAAGAGTCTATGGCTACACCTTC. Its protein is CASSPGQGRVYGYTF. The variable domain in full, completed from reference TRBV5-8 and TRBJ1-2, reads EAGVTQSPTHLIKTRGQQATLRCSPISGHTSVYWYQQALGLGLQFLLWYDEGEERNRGNFPPRFSGRQFPNYSSELNVNALELEDSALYLCASSPGQGRVYGYTFGSGTRLTVV.

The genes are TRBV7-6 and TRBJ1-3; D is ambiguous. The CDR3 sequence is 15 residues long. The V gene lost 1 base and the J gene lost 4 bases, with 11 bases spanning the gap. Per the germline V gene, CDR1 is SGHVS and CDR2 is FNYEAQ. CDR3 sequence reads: CASSLGVERGNTIYF. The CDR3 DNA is TGTGCCAGCAGCTTAGGTGTCGAACGGGGAAACACCATATATTTT.

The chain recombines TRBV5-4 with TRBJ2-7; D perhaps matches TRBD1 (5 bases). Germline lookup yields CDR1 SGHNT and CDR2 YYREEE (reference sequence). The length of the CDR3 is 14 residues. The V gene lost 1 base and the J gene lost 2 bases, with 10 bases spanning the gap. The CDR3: CASSLTAGPYEQYF. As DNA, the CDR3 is TGTGCCAGCAGCTTGACTGCAGGGCCCTACGAGCAGTACTTC. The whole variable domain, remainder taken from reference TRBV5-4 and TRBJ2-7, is ETGVTQSPTHLIKTRGQQVTLRCSSQSGHNTVSWYQQALGQGPQFIFQYYREEENGRGNFPPRFSGLQFPNYSSELNVNALELDDSALYLCASSLTAGPYEQYFGPGTRLTVT.

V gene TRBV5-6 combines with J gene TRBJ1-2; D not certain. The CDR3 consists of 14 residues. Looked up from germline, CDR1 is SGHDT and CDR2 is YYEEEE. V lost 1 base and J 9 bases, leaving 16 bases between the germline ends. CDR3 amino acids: CASSLSPADSSYTF. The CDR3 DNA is TGTGCCAGCAGCTTGTCCCCCGCAGACTCGAGCTACACCTTC.

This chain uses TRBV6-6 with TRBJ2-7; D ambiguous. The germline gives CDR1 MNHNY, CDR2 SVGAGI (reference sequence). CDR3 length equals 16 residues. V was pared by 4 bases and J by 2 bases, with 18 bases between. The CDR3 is CASSSGRTNHPYEQYF. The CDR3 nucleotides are TGTGCCAGCAGTTCGGGTCGAACCAACCATCCCTACGAGCAGTACTTC.

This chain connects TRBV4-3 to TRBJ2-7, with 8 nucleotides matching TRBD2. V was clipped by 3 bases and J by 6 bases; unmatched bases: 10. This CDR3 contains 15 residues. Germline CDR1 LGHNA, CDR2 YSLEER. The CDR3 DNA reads TGCGCCAGCAGCCAGAGGACGGGGGGGCTACTCGAGCAGTACTTC. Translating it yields CASSQRTGGLLEQYF.

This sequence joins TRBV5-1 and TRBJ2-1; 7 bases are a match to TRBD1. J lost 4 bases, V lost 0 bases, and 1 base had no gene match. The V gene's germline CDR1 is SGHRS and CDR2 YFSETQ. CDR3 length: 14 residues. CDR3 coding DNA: TGCGCCAGCAGCTTGGGACAGGGATACAATGAGCAGTTCTTC. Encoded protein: CASSLGQGYNEQFF.

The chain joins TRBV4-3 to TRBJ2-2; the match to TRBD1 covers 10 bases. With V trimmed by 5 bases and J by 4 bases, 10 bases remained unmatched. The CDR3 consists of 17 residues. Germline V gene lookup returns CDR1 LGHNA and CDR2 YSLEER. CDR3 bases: TGCGCCAGCAGCTTACGTGGGACAGGGGAGGGCACCGGGGAGCTGTTTTTT. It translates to CASSLRGTGEGTGELFF.